These 7 T cell receptor beta chains came from one sample sequenced in a study of cytomegalovirus exposure and HLA in healthy donors. It was with 60 Vbeta and 13 Jbeta primers that the PCR ran. Method: immunoSEQ multiplex PCR; TCRdb's copy keeps in-frame clones and lacks some. The sample has some 170,000 clones; roughly four fifths are singletons. Sequencing was carried out using PBMCs. These TCRs come from a middle-aged woman in good health and CMV-seronegative.

This chain uses TRBV29-1 with TRBJ1-4; D unresolved. CDR1 SQVTM and CDR2 ANQGSEA come from the germline V gene. CDR3 length: 13 amino acids. The V end lost 4 bases, the J end lost 7 bases, and 13 bases lay between the germline ends. CDR3 region: CSVGVSGIEKLFF. The CDR3 DNA follows: TGCAGCGTTGGGGTGTCGGGGATTGAAAAACTGTTTTTT.

This sequence joins TRBV14 and TRBJ1-1; 7 bases match TRBD1. CDR1 and CDR2 (germline): SGHDN, FVKESK. The CDR3 totals 14 residues. After removal of 4 bases from V and 5 bases from J, the junction contained 7 bases not matched to a gene. The CDR3 region is CASSPTGKLTEAFF. For the CDR3, the DNA is TGTGCCAGCAGCCCGACAGGGAAGTTAACTGAAGCTTTCTTT.

This chain links TRBV2 with TRBJ1-6; tentative D call: TRBD1 (5 bases). Trimming shortened V by 3 bases and J by 7 bases, and 16 bases separated the two germline ends. Germline lookup yields CDR1 SNHLY and CDR2 FYNNEI. This CDR3 is 16 amino acids long. CDR3 in amino acids: CASSDPGEGWNSPLHF. The CDR3 coding sequence is TGTGCCAGCAGTGACCCTGGGGAGGGGTGGAATTCACCCCTCCACTTT.

The chain combines TRBV5-6 with TRBJ1-2, with 12 bases identical to TRBD1. V trimming: 4 bases; J trimming: 8 bases; junction bases outside the gene matches: 9. This CDR3 is 15 amino acids long. Germline values: CDR1 SGHDT, CDR2 YYEEEE. Here the CDR3 reads CASSVGQGARFGYTF. In DNA, the CDR3 is TGTGCCAGCAGCGTGGGACAGGGGGCACGATTCGGCTACACCTTC.

The chain has TRBV28 and TRBJ1-5, with D hard to call. The CDR3 spans 14 residues. The V and J ends lost 2 bases and 4 bases respectively, with 9 bases between them. CDR1 MDHEN and CDR2 SYDVKM come from the germline V gene. The CDR3 nucleotides read TGTGCCAGCAGTTTACCATACAGAAATCAGCCCCAGCATTTT. Translating gives CASSLPYRNQPQHF.

The chain combines TRBV4-1 with TRBJ2-1; 7 bases line up with TRBD2. V lost 0 bases, J lost 2 bases, and 4 bases stayed unmatched. Germline V CDR1 and CDR2: MGHRA, YSYEKL. This CDR3 region has 16 residues. The CDR3 sequence: CASSQDAGRPYNEQFF. Here the CDR3 DNA reads TGCGCCAGCAGCCAAGATGCCGGGAGGCCCTACAATGAGCAGTTCTTC.

The J gene is TRBJ2-5, the V gene TRBV9; unclear D gene. Trimming pared 4 bases from V and 5 bases from J, leaving 15 bases between. Germline CDR1 is SGDLS and CDR2 is YYNGEE. This CDR3 contains 14 residues. The CDR3 here is CASSPRSSAETQYF. Written as DNA, the CDR3 is TGTGCCAGCAGCCCCCGGAGTTCTGCGGAGACCCAGTACTTC. Drawing the rest from reference TRBV9 and TRBJ2-5, the complete variable domain is DSGVTQTPKHLITATGQRVTLRCSPRSGDLSVYWYQQSLDQGLQFLIQYYNGEERAKGNILERFSAQQFPDLHSELNLSSLELGDSALYFCASSPRSSAETQYFGPGTRLLVL.